This T cell receptor (beta chain) was captured in a study of TIL therapy for anti-PD-1-resistant metastatic lung cancer. Whole-study context: Several tumors were EGFR-mutant and two were ALK-rearranged.

The immunoSEQ assay was v3. Measured with immunoSEQ multiplex PCR; TCRdb has only the in-frame clones, and not every one. The data contain tens of thousands of clones, less than 75% of them singletons. About this clone: The antigen remains unidentified.

Study-level findings and limits: Infused TIL clonotypes partially replaced the baseline blood repertoire, then decayed over months. Treatment-naive, never-smoker and oncogene-addicted patients were overrepresented in this highly selected cohort.

Time point here: pre-treatment sample, taken before nivolumab and TIL therapy. This TCR came from a person between 30 and 79 years old with non-small cell lung cancer. The specimen comprised blood, sampled at baseline.

Here the CDR3 reads CASSEIGPGGYGYTF. The CDR3 DNA reads as TGTGCCAGCAGCGAGATAGGACCTGGCGGTTATGGCTACACCTTC. The chain employs TRBV2 and TRBJ1-2; D gene ambiguous. CDR1 SNHLY and CDR2 FYNNEI come from the germline V gene. The V end lost 6 bases, the J end lost 5 bases, and 19 bases lay between the germline ends. The CDR3 is made up of 15 amino acids.